A selection of T cell receptor beta chains follows, all from one sample in a study of technical replicates of blood from several donors. The protocol was immunoSEQ multiplex PCR, while the TCRdb copy is restricted to in-frame clones and leaves out a portion. The table records 95,000 or so clones, around 96% of them present only once. Material for sequencing was T cells isolated from PBMCs. The receptor set was obtained from a human donor in good health. The CDR3 runs from the conserved cysteine through the conserved F or W. The D gene is left open where the match is weak. Part of the rows lack a size; the others show once, few, many or a class for expanded clones.

>-|TRBV6-1|15|TRBD1|TRBJ2-7
CASSEAGQGPYEQYF
TGTGCCAGCAGTGAAGCTGGACAGGGTCCCTACGAGCAGTACTTC
>-|TRBV2|18|TRBD2|TRBJ2-7
CASSEAGGLATSSYEQYF
TGTGCCAGCAGTGAAGCGGGGGGACTAGCGACGAGCTCCTACGAGCAGTACTTC
>once|TRBV30|16|TRBD2|TRBJ2-3
CAWSPLRGRGADTQYF
TGTGCCTGGAGTCCCCTCCGCGGGAGAGGGGCAGATACGCAGTATTTT
>-|TRBV5-5|13|TRBD1|TRBJ1-1
CASGPTGGAKAFF
TGTGCCAGCGGCCCTACAGGGGGCGCAAAAGCTTTCTTT
>-|TRBV7-2|15|-|TRBJ1-4
CASSLSGATNEKLFF
TGTGCCAGCAGCTTATCGGGGGCAACTAATGAAAAACTGTTTTTT
>-|TRBV29-1|13|-|TRBJ2-5
CSVDSGDGETQYF
TGCAGCGTTGACTCAGGGGACGGGGAGACCCAGTACTTC
>-|TRBV5-3|14|-|TRBJ1-1
CARSRTPGPIKAFF
TGTGCCAGAAGCCGAACTCCGGGTCCCATTAAAGCTTTCTTT
>-|TRBV7-9|14|-|TRBJ2-1
CASSLGGSFWEQFF
TGTGCCAGCAGCTTAGGGGGCAGCTTCTGGGAGCAGTTCTTC
>-|TRBV14|15|-|TRBJ2-7
CASSHGWASSYEQYF
TGTGCCAGCAGCCATGGTTGGGCCAGCTCCTACGAGCAGTACTTC
>-|TRBV9|15|-|TRBJ1-3
CASSVEPYSGNTIYF
TGTGCCAGCAGCGTAGAGCCCTACTCTGGAAACACCATATATTTT
>-|TRBV29-1|12|TRBD1|TRBJ1-2
CSERTGTYGYTF
TGCAGCGAGAGGACAGGGACCTATGGCTACACCTTC
>once|TRBV29-1|12|-|TRBJ1-1
CSVLQGNTEAFF
TGCAGCGTTCTCCAGGGGAACACTGAAGCTTTCTTT
>-|TRBV29-1|14|TRBD1|TRBJ2-1
CSVGKGTVYNEQFF
TGCAGCGTGGGGAAAGGGACAGTTTACAATGAGCAGTTCTTC
>-|TRBV19|16|-|TRBJ1-1
CASSIDLEEIRTEAFF
TGTGCCAGTAGTATAGATCTAGAGGAGATTCGGACTGAAGCTTTCTTT
>-|TRBV6-4|14|TRBD1|TRBJ2-3
CASSGTGSTDTQYF
TGTGCCAGCAGCGGGACAGGGAGCACAGATACGCAGTATTTT
>-|TRBV6-1|10|-|TRBJ2-1
CASTRNEQFF
TGTGCCAGCACTCGTAATGAGCAGTTCTTC
>-|TRBV28|15|-|TRBJ2-5
CASSLSTEVGETQYF
TGTGCCAGCAGTTTATCGACGGAGGTGGGAGAGACCCAGTACTTC